The 11 T cell receptor beta chains below come from one sample, sequenced in a study of blood T cells in healthy people across ages. Alongside a J-beta primer mix, a sample-barcoded 5' primer served in a second PCR lasting 7 to 11 cycles. TCRdb itself ran the 5' RACE reads through MiXCR, one entry per CDR3 protein. The sample has over 750,000 distinct CDR3 sequences; roughly 25% are singletons. In addition, the sample was reused for a study of T cells of mothers and their children.

The sample taken for sequencing was blood. The receptors stem from a boy aged 5-17 years in good health.

The chain is built from TRBV3-1 and TRBJ2-1; 9 bases agree with TRBD2. V lost 4 bases, J lost 8 bases, and 9 bases stayed unmatched. The CDR3 consists of 15 residues. CDR1 is LGHDT, CDR2 YNNKEL, per germline (reference sequence). The CDR3 reads CASSPWTSASDEQFF. DNA of the CDR3: TGTGCCAGCAGCCCTTGGACTAGCGCGTCGGATGAGCAGTTCTTC.

This clonotype was counted a few times. V and J are TRBV5-1 and TRBJ2-7; D unclear. Germline loops: CDR1 SGHRS, CDR2 YFSETQ. The CDR3 length is 16 residues. V lost 0 bases and J lost 1, with 14 bases in between. The CDR3 reads CASSLEVSGSSYEQYF. The CDR3 DNA reads as TGCGCCAGCAGCTTGGAGGTATCCGGGTCGTCCTACGAGCAGTACTTC.

This clonotype was seen more than once but under ten times. Germline is not matched at one junction end, which may reflect a read error. The V gene is TRBV7-7, the J gene TRBJ2-5; no firm D call. The CDR3 consists of 12 residues. From germline, CDR1 is SSHAT and CDR2 FNYEAQ (reference sequence). CDR3 region: CASSETGETQYF. As DNA, the CDR3 is TGTGCTAGCAGCGAGACCGGCGAGACCCAGTACTTC.

The gene calls are TRBV7-2 and TRBJ2-7, with D perhaps given as TRBD1 or TRBD2 (6 bases each). V shed 5 bases and J shed 2 bases, with 25 bases lying between them. Looked up from germline, CDR1 is SGHTA and CDR2 is FQGNSA. The CDR3 is 18 residues long. The CDR3 DNA is TGTGCCAGCAGCCTCATACCCGGGGGCATAACATCTCCCTACGAGCAGTACTTC. It yields the protein CASSLIPGGITSPYEQYF.

This clonotype was seen a few times. The genes are TRBV29-1 and TRBJ1-2; tentative D call: TRBD1 (6 bases). Looked up from germline, CDR1 is SQVTM and CDR2 is ANQGSEA. Trimming took off 6 bases at V and 6 bases at J, with 14 bases between the two ends. This CDR3 has 12 amino acids. The CDR3 DNA sequence: TGCAGCGTATACAGGGTAGACCATGGCTACACCTTC. Translated, it gives CSVYRVDHGYTF. Supplemented by reference TRBV29-1 and TRBJ1-2, the full variable domain reads SAVISQKPSRDICQRGTSLTIQCQVDSQVTMMFWYRQQPGQSLTLIATANQGSEATYESGFVIDKFPISRPNLTFSTLTVSNMSPEDSSIYLCSVYRVDHGYTFGSGTRLTVV.

Details on this clonotype: The CDR3 does not close with the conserved phenylalanine or tryptophan, likely indicating a read error. This rearrangement joins TRBV11-2 to TRBJ2-7; 9 bases map to TRBD2. Germline-derived CDR1 and CDR2 are SGHAT and FQNNGV. This CDR3 has 15 residues. Germline trimming cut 6 bases from V and 2 bases from J; bases unmatched to any gene: 8. This CDR3 reads CASSYRSGGPYEQYL. CDR3 coding DNA: TGTGCCAGCAGTTATCGTAGCGGGGGCCCCTACGAGCAGTACCTC.

There are a few counts of this clonotype. This chain uses TRBV29-1 with TRBJ2-7; 10 bases match TRBD1. Losses at the gene ends were 6 bases for V and 2 bases for J; bases not matched to a gene: 4. Germline V lookup: CDR1 SQVTM, CDR2 ANQGSEA. The CDR3 totals 13 residues. The CDR3 region is CSVGGTGAYEQYF. CDR3 nucleotides: TGCAGCGTCGGAGGGACAGGGGCCTACGAGCAGTACTTC.

The V and J genes are TRBV19 and TRBJ2-1; 9 nucleotides align to TRBD1. This CDR3 has 15 residues. The germline gives CDR1 LNHDA, CDR2 SQIVND (reference sequence). The V and J ends lost 6 bases and 8 bases, in that order; junction bases with no gene match: 11. DNA of the CDR3: TGTGCCAGTAGCGTCCTCGGGACAGGGCGCGATGAGCAGTTCTTC. Translating gives CASSVLGTGRDEQFF. Using reference TRBV19 and TRBJ2-1 for the parts outside the CDR3, the full variable domain is DGGITQSPKYLFRKEGQNVTLSCEQNLNHDAMYWYRQDPGQGLRLIYYSQIVNDFQKGDIAEGYSVSREKKESFPLTVTSAQKNPTAFYLCASSVLGTGRDEQFFGPGTRLTVL.

The rearrangement joins TRBV9 to TRBJ2-3; possibly TRBD2 for D (6 bases). This CDR3 spans 15 amino acids. Germline lookup yields CDR1 SGDLS and CDR2 YYNGEE. Trimming left V 3 bases short and J 6 bases short, with 17 bases between. This chain's CDR3 is CASSDSGVGRDTQYF. The CDR3 nucleotides are TGTGCCAGCAGCGATAGCGGAGTAGGTCGGGATACGCAGTATTTT. The entire variable domain, with the rest obtained from reference TRBV9 and TRBJ2-3, is as follows: DSGVTQTPKHLITATGQRVTLRCSPRSGDLSVYWYQQSLDQGLQFLIQYYNGEERAKGNILERFSAQQFPDLHSELNLSSLELGDSALYFCASSDSGVGRDTQYFGPGTRLTVL.

V and J are TRBV14 and TRBJ2-4; D uncertain. The length of the CDR3 is 13 residues. V lost 0 bases and J 2 bases, leaving 2 bases between the germline ends. CDR1 and CDR2 from the germline V gene are SGHDN and FVKESK. This chain's CDR3 is CASSQEPKNIQYF. Written as DNA, the CDR3 is TGTGCCAGCAGCCAAGAACCCAAAAACATTCAGTACTTC.

This CDR3 is CASSRSGRTYEQYF. CDR3 DNA sequence: TGTGCCAGCAGTAGGAGCGGGAGGACCTACGAGCAGTACTTC. The J gene is TRBJ2-7, the V gene TRBV28; 9 bases align to TRBD2. Losses at the gene ends were 5 bases for V and 2 bases for J; bases not matched to a gene: 4. CDR3 length equals 14 residues. CDR1 is MDHEN and CDR2 is SYDVKM in the germline V gene.